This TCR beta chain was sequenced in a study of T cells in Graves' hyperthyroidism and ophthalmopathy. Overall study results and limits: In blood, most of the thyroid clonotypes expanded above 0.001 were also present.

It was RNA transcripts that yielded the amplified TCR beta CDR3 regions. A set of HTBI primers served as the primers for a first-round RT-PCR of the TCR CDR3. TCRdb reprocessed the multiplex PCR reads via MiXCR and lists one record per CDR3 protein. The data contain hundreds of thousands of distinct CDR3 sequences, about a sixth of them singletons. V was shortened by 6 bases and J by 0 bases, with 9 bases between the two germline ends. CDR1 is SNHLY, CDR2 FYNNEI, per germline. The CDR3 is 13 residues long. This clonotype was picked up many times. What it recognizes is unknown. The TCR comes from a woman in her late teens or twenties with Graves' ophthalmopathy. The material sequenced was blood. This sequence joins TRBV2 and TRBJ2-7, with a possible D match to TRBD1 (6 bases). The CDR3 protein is CASRQGPSYEQYF. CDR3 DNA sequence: TGTGCCAGCAGACAGGGACCCTCCTACGAGCAGTACTTC.